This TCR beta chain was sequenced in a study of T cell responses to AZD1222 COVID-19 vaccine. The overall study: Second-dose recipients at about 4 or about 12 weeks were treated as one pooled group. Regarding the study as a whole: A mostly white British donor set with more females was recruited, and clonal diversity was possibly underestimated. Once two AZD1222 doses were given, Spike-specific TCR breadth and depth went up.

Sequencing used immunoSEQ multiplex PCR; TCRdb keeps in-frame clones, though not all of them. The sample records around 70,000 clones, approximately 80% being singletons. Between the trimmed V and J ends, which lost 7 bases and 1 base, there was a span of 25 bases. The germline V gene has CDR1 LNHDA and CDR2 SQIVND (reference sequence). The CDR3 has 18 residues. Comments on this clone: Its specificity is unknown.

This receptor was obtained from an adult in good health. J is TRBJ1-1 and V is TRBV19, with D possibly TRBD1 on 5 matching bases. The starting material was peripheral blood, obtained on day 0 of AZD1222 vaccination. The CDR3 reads CASTFSARGGRSNTEAFF. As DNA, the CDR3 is TGTGCCAGTACTTTCTCCGCCCGGGGCGGAAGATCGAACACTGAAGCTTTCTTT.